The next 8 T cell receptor beta chains were all read from a single sample in a study of cytomegalovirus exposure and HLA in healthy donors. PCR was performed using 60 Vbeta and 13 Jbeta primers. Method: immunoSEQ multiplex PCR; TCRdb's copy keeps in-frame clones and lacks some. The repertoire table contains over 80,000 clones. The sample comprised PBMCs. The receptor source for this set is a girl between 5 and 17 years old in good health and CMV-seropositive.

The CDR3 region has the DNA TGTGCCAGCAGCTTAAACGCGGGGGGCTCCTACAATGAGCAGTTCTTC. This sequence encodes CASSLNAGGSYNEQFF. The chain is built from TRBV7-3 and TRBJ2-1; 8 bases fit TRBD2. CDR1 and CDR2 (germline): SGHTA, FQGTGA. The CDR3 contains 16 residues. The J segment lost 0 bases and the V segment lost 1 base, leaving 2 bases of the junction unmatched.

The V gene is TRBV10-1, the J gene TRBJ2-7; tentative D call: TRBD2 (6 bases). CDR1 and CDR2 from the germline V gene are WNHNN and SYGVQD (reference sequence). Trimming left V 10 bases short and J 7 bases short, with 23 bases between. The CDR3 is made up of 14 amino acids. As DNA, the CDR3 is TGCGCCACCAAGGGAGGTCCCATCGGGGGTGAGCAGTACGTC. Protein: CATKGGPIGGEQYV.

The chain joins TRBV5-4 to TRBJ1-2; perhaps TRBD1 as D (6 bases). V shed 3 bases and J shed 2 bases, with 14 bases lying between them. CDR1 and CDR2 (germline): SGHNT, YYREEE (reference sequence). The CDR3 is 15 residues long. CDR3: CASSSVGTPNYGYTF. DNA of the CDR3: TGTGCCAGCAGCTCCGTCGGGACACCAAACTATGGCTACACCTTC.

This chain uses TRBV2 with TRBJ2-6, with a weak D call TRBD1 (6 bases). CDR3 length equals 14 residues. The V gene lost 9 bases and the J gene lost 0 bases, with 9 bases spanning the gap. CDR1 and CDR2 (germline): SNHLY, FYNNEI. CDR3 nucleotides: TGTGCCAGGGACAGATACTCTGGGGCCAACGTCCTGACTTTC. It translates to CARDRYSGANVLTF.

The chain links TRBV7-9 to TRBJ2-1; possible D gene TRBD2, 5 bases. The CDR3 has 14 residues. Per germline, CDR1 SEHNR and CDR2 FQNEAQ (reference sequence). Trimming cost V 3 bases and J 5 bases, with 11 bases left between them. The CDR3 DNA reads as TGTGCCAGCAGCTTGATCGGACTGGACAATGAGCAGTTCTTC. Amino acid sequence: CASSLIGLDNEQFF.

The chain links TRBV4-2 to TRBJ2-2; D call uncertain. Germline V gives CDR1 LGHNA, CDR2 YNFKEQ. Trimming took 0 bases from V and 6 from J, leaving 11 bases between them. The CDR3 runs to 15 residues. CDR3 DNA sequence: TGTGCCAGCAGCCAAGATAACAGCTCACCCGGGGAGCTGTTTTTT. This codes for CASSQDNSSPGELFF.

V gene TRBV19 combines with J gene TRBJ1-6; possible D gene TRBD1, 6 bases. Germline values: CDR1 LNHDA, CDR2 SQIVND (reference sequence). V was shortened by 0 bases and J by 10 bases, with 19 bases between the two germline ends. This CDR3 has 17 amino acids. DNA of the CDR3: TGTGCCAGTAGTATAGAGTTACAGGGCTTAAAACCCTCACCCCTCCACTTT. Translating it yields CASSIELQGLKPSPLHF.

The chain employs TRBV7-9 and TRBJ1-2, with unresolved D. This CDR3 spans 14 amino acids. V lost 5 bases and J 3 bases, leaving 13 bases between the germline ends. Germline values: CDR1 SEHNR, CDR2 FQNEAQ (reference sequence). The CDR3 sequence is CASSPGSVDYGYTF. DNA for the CDR3: TGTGCCAGCAGCCCGGGGTCCGTCGACTATGGCTACACCTTC. Looking up the rest from reference TRBV7-9 and TRBJ1-2 gives the full variable domain: DTGVSQNPRHKITKRGQNVTFRCDPISEHNRLYWYRQTLGQGPEFLTYFQNEAQLEKSRLLSDRFSAERPKGSFSTLEIQRTEQGDSAMYLCASSPGSVDYGYTFGSGTRLTVV.